The 14 T cell receptor beta chains in this list originate from one sample, sequenced in a study of regulatory T cells in long-lasting Graves disease. Time point: newly diagnosed GD, antithyroid drugs for less than 3 months. There was RNA extracted from PBMCs, and the TCR library was made from it. Arm-PCR of CDR3 regions and iRepertoire HTBI primers were the basis on which TCR beta libraries were built. MiXCR, applied by TCRdb to the multiplex PCR reads, yields one record per CDR3 protein. Of 300,000 to 400,000 distinct CDR3 sequences listed, 18% are singletons. Sequenced material: peripheral blood mononuclear cells (PBMCs), taken at new diagnosis, from a patient treated with antithyroid drugs. The receptors shown here come from a female donor with Graves disease.

In the case of this clonotype: This may arise from a read error, as a much more abundant clone is one base away. The chain combines TRBV6-2 or TRBV6-3 with TRBJ1-2; 9 bases map to TRBD1. The CDR3 totals 16 residues. Germline CDR1 is MNHEY and CDR2 is SVGEGT. The CDR3 DNA sequence: TGTGCCAGCAGTTACGTGACAGGGGGAACTAACCATGGCTACACCTTC. Protein sequence: CASSYVTGGTNHGYTF.

This clonotype was picked up a small number of times. The V gene is TRBV24-1, the J gene TRBJ2-7; possibly TRBD2 for D (5 bases). The CDR3 has 14 residues. With 2 bases removed from V and 8 bases from J, the gap between germline ends came to 15 bases. Germline values: CDR1 KGHDR, CDR2 SFDVKD. Here the CDR3 DNA reads TGTGCCACCAGTGATTCCCTCGGGATACGAAAGCAGTACTTC. Translation gives CATSDSLGIRKQYF.

This clonotype has at least ten counts. The chain combines TRBV5-1 with TRBJ2-5, with 8 bases fitting TRBD2. This CDR3 is 14 amino acids long. With V trimmed by 1 base and J by 5 bases, 4 bases remained unmatched. Germline assignment: CDR1 SGHRS and CDR2 YFSETQ. CDR3 residues: CASSLSGSWETQYF. DNA of the CDR3: TGCGCCAGCAGCTTGAGCGGGAGTTGGGAGACCCAGTACTTC.

The chain carries TRBV3-1 and TRBJ2-1, with D tentatively TRBD1 (5 bases). This CDR3 has 13 amino acids. The germline V and J ends were trimmed by 7 bases and 5 bases, with 12 bases remaining between them. Germline assignment: CDR1 LGHDT and CDR2 YNNKEL (reference sequence). In DNA, the CDR3 is TGTGCCAGCAAAACCCTAGGGGACAATGAGCAGTTCTTC. Its protein is CASKTLGDNEQFF.

This rearrangement joins TRBV30 to TRBJ1-5; TRBD1 agrees at 7 bases. After removal of 2 bases from V and 13 bases from J, the junction contained 17 bases not matched to a gene. Germline CDR1 and CDR2: GTSNPN and SVGIG (reference sequence). This CDR3 has 15 amino acids. The CDR3 loop reads CAWSTGTVGNQAQHF. The CDR3 bases are TGTGCCTGGAGTACAGGGACAGTTGGCAATCAGGCGCAGCATTTT. Based on the CDR3 plus reference TRBV30 and TRBJ1-5, the full variable domain is SQTIHQWPATLVQPVGSPLSLECTVEGTSNPNLYWYRQAAGRGLQLLFYSVGIGQISSEVPQNLSASRPQDRQFILSSKKLLLSDSGFYLCAWSTGTVGNQAQHFGDGTRLSIL.

Of note for this clonotype: Compared with germline, one end of the junction differs, possibly owing to a read error. This chain uses TRBV2 with TRBJ1-2; no firm D call. CDR1 and CDR2 (germline): SNHLY, FYNNEI. The CDR3 runs 11 residues. The CDR3: CASSEEYGYTF. CDR3 DNA sequence: TGTGCCAGCAGCGAAGAGTATGGCTACACCTTC.

This clonotype was observed a handful of times. This sequence may be a read error, since a much larger clone differs from it by one base. The rearrangement uses TRBV10-3 and TRBJ2-1, with a weak D call TRBD1 (6 bases). Germline assignment: CDR1 ENHRY and CDR2 SYGVKD. CDR3 length: 19 residues. The CDR3 nucleotides read TGTGCCATCGGTGACCCTCGAGGCGCCGGGACACCAAACTACAATGAGCAGTTCTTC. This codes for CAIGDPRGAGTPNYNEQFF.

This clonotype showed up many times. The chain couples TRBV29-1 to TRBJ2-1; TRBD2 matches at 14 bases. The V gene end was trimmed by 6 bases and the J gene end by 7 bases; junction bases not matched to a gene: 5. The V gene's germline CDR1 is SQVTM and CDR2 ANQGSEA. The CDR3 is 14 residues long. The CDR3 bases are TGCAGCGTGGCTGGGACTAGCGGGGGTAATGAGCAGTTCTTC. Its protein product is CSVAGTSGGNEQFF.

This clonotype showed up just a few times. The chain employs TRBV4-1 and TRBJ2-3; D is possibly TRBD2 (5 bases). This CDR3 contains 15 residues. In germline, CDR1 is MGHRA, CDR2 YSYEKL. Trimming took off 2 bases at V and 5 bases at J, with 14 bases between the two ends. The CDR3 region has the DNA TGCGCCAGCAGCCAACAGGAGGCCCGAGGAGATACGCAGTATTTT. This codes for CASSQQEARGDTQYF.

Many counts were recorded for this clonotype. The chain is built from TRBV12-3 or TRBV12-4 and TRBJ2-5; D is unresolved. V gave up 5 bases and J gave up 5 bases, with 15 bases separating them. This CDR3 has 14 amino acids. The CDR3 loop reads CASSKIIGIETQYF. The CDR3 DNA sequence: TGTGCCAGCAGTAAAATCATTGGGATTGAGACCCAGTACTTC.

This chain joins TRBV9 and TRBJ1-2; D unclear. V lost 4 bases to trimming and J lost 8 bases, with 15 bases between them. Germline V CDR1 and CDR2: SGDLS, YYNGEE. The CDR3 has 13 residues. In DNA form, the CDR3 reads TGTGCCAGCAGCCCCTTGGGGAGCAGCGGCTACACCTTC. Its translation is CASSPLGSSGYTF. Drawing the rest from reference TRBV9 and TRBJ1-2, the complete variable domain is DSGVTQTPKHLITATGQRVTLRCSPRSGDLSVYWYQQSLDQGLQFLIQYYNGEERAKGNILERFSAQQFPDLHSELNLSSLELGDSALYFCASSPLGSSGYTFGSGTRLTVV.

This clonotype was recorded once. A much more abundant neighbour one base away suggests this may be a read error. The V gene is TRBV30, the J gene TRBJ2-3, with D hard to call. The germline V gene encodes CDR1 GTSNPN and CDR2 SVGIG (reference sequence). The CDR3 is 12 residues long. This CDR3 is CACEASTDTEYF. The CDR3 DNA is TGTGCCTGCGAGGCGAGCACAGATACGGAGTATTTT.

This clonotype showed up many times. This rearrangement joins TRBV28 to TRBJ2-7; D unclear. The CDR3 runs 12 residues. Germline V gene lookup returns CDR1 MDHEN and CDR2 SYDVKM. Between the trimmed V and J ends, which lost 3 bases and 3 bases, there was a span of 6 bases. CDR3 loop: CASSLKGYEQYF. CDR3 coding DNA: TGTGCCAGCAGTTTGAAAGGCTACGAGCAGTACTTC.

This chain connects TRBV12-3 or TRBV12-4 to TRBJ2-2; a possible D gene is TRBD2 (5 bases). This CDR3 contains 12 residues. Trimming removed 6 bases at V and 6 bases at J, with 8 bases between. CDR3 loop: CASSRAAGELFF. The CDR3 DNA reads as TGTGCCAGCAGCCGAGCGGCCGGGGAGCTGTTTTTT.